This T cell receptor beta chain emerged from a study of high-grade serous ovarian cancer treatment subgroups. Assay used: immunoSEQ multiplex PCR; TCRdb lists only in-frame clones, some missing. The table lists roughly 3,100 clones, 70% to 80% of them singletons. Overall study results and limits: TCR relatedness rose with neoantigen level and trended with mutation load. Same-patient tumor repertoires overlapped at roughly 0.11 to 0.79; different patients barely overlapped. Bulk tumor TCR sequencing gave no spatial information. The analyses considered CDR3 and ignored CDR1 and CDR2.

Germline-derived CDR1 and CDR2 are SQVTM and ANQGSEA. The CDR3 loop spans 14 amino acids. The germline V and J ends were trimmed by 4 bases and 6 bases, with 15 bases remaining between them. Tumor tissue was taken before any definitive surgery or chemotherapy was given. Turning to this clone: Its antigen remains unknown.

The specimen was tumor tissue. The J gene is TRBJ1-4, the V gene TRBV29-1; tentative D call: TRBD1 (5 bases). The clonotype comes from a human donor with high-grade serous ovarian cancer. As DNA, the CDR3 is TGCAGCGTTGCTGTAGGGGTACGGTATGAAAAACTGTTTTTT. Translating it yields CSVAVGVRYEKLFF.